This TCR beta chain stems from a study of blood T cells in healthy people across ages. Whole-study results and caveats: Higher diversity, along with more naive CD4+ cells, distinguished long-lived donors from aged donors.

As to this clonotype: Its target is unknown.

Using a J-beta primer mix together with a sample-barcoded 5' primer, a second PCR was run for about 6 to 12 cycles. One entry per CDR3 protein results from TCRdb running MiXCR on the 5' RACE reads. The table includes about 800,000 distinct CDR3 sequences, 46% detected once. Sequenced: blood. The TCR originated in an elderly man in good health.

The CDR3 protein is CSARDLLRSSTDTQYF. In nucleotides, the CDR3 is TGCAGTGCTAGAGATCTTCTGCGGTCTAGCACAGATACGCAGTATTTT. V gene TRBV20-1 combines with J gene TRBJ2-3; no firm D call. CDR1 is DFQATT, CDR2 SNEGSKA, per germline (reference sequence). The CDR3 totals 16 residues. Trimming stripped 0 bases from V and 0 bases from J, with 13 bases between.